The 28 T cell receptor beta chains presented below share a single source sample, sequenced in a study of shared clonotypes between healthy human individuals. Data came from immunoSEQ multiplex PCR; TCRdb stores just in-frame clones and leaves some out. The sample holds over a million clones, roughly 75% seen once. The specimen was memory CD4+ T cells sorted from blood. This sample's subset: CD45RA-negative fraction. Receptors were obtained from a man aged 18 to 29 in good health.

The chain employs TRBV4-1 and TRBJ1-6; D gene unclear. The CDR3 runs 15 residues. Germline CDR1 and CDR2: MGHRA and YSYEKL. V was trimmed by 2 bases and J by 10 bases, leaving 15 bases between them. CDR3 bases: TGCGCCAGCAGCCAATCCCGGGTAGGCGGATCACCCCTCCACTTT. Translation: CASSQSRVGGSPLHF.

The V gene is TRBV2, the J gene TRBJ1-4; 7 bases match TRBD1. Germline CDR1 SNHLY, CDR2 FYNNEI. J was trimmed by 9 bases and V by 9 bases; bases with no gene match: 13. The CDR3 is 14 residues long. The CDR3 sequence: CASYNQGEEKKLFF. The CDR3 bases are TGTGCCAGTTATAACCAGGGGGAGGAGAAAAAACTGTTTTTT.

The chain couples TRBV14 to TRBJ2-5; D is uncertain. The CDR3 is made up of 15 amino acids. The V end was cut by 0 bases, the J end by 5 bases, with 13 bases between. Germline CDR1 SGHDN, CDR2 FVKESK. The CDR3 loop is CASSQDAVVLETQYF. In DNA form, the CDR3 reads TGTGCCAGCAGCCAAGATGCGGTCGTTTTGGAGACCCAGTACTTC. The full variable domain, completed using reference TRBV14 and TRBJ2-5, is EAGVTQFPSHSVIEKGQTVTLRCDPISGHDNLYWYRRVMGKEIKFLLHFVKESKQDESGMPNNRFLAERTGGTYSTLKVQPAELEDSGVYFCASSQDAVVLETQYFGPGTRLLVL.

This clone was detected ten times or more. The V call is TRBV9, the J call TRBJ2-7; no firm D call. Trimming shortened V by 4 bases and J by 4 bases, and 15 bases separated the two germline ends. This CDR3 contains 14 residues. Germline values: CDR1 SGDLS, CDR2 YYNGEE. The CDR3 DNA follows: TGTGCCAGCAGCCCTGGGGTAGCTGCGTACGAGCAGTACTTC. Translation gives CASSPGVAAYEQYF.

The chain couples TRBV29-1 to TRBJ1-1, with D unresolved. Trimming pared 5 bases from V and 1 base from J, leaving 14 bases between. CDR3 size: 14 residues. Germline CDR1 SQVTM, CDR2 ANQGSEA. This chain's CDR3 is CSVPRGVGNTEAFF. The DNA for the CDR3 is TGCAGCGTTCCCCGTGGGGTTGGGAACACTGAAGCTTTCTTT.

The chain is built from TRBV7-9 and TRBJ2-5; D remains unclear. The CDR3 is 14 amino acids. V dropped 1 base and J dropped 3 bases, with 9 bases sitting between them. CDR1 SEHNR and CDR2 FQNEAQ come from the germline V gene (reference sequence). CDR3 coding DNA: TGTGCCAGCAGCTTAGGGTTGCAGGAAGAGACCCAGTACTTC. Translated: CASSLGLQEETQYF.

The chain links TRBV2 to TRBJ2-4; D is perhaps TRBD2 (6 bases). V lost 8 bases and J lost 4, with 9 bases in between. This CDR3 is built from 12 residues. Germline-derived CDR1 and CDR2 are SNHLY and FYNNEI. DNA for the CDR3: TGTGCCAGCGGAGGGGTTAAAAACATTCAGTACTTC. This codes for CASGGVKNIQYF.

The chain employs TRBV27 and TRBJ2-7; 8 bases line up with TRBD1. The CDR3 loop spans 13 amino acids. In germline, CDR1 is MNHEY, CDR2 SMNVEV (reference sequence). V lost 6 bases to trimming and J lost 4 bases; unmatched junction nucleotides: 5. CDR3 nucleotide sequence: TGTGCCAGCAGCGCGACAGGGGTTTACGAGCAGTACTTC. As protein: CASSATGVYEQYF.

This clone was detected only a few times. The CDR3 here is CASSSRDRGGTEAFF. CDR3 nucleotide sequence: TGTGCCAGCAGCTCCAGGGACAGGGGCGGCACTGAAGCTTTCTTT. This chain uses TRBV7-2 with TRBJ1-1; TRBD1 matches at 10 bases. This CDR3 has 15 amino acids. Looked up from germline, CDR1 is SGHTA and CDR2 is FQGNSA. After removal of 4 bases from V and 4 bases from J, the junction contained 6 bases not matched to a gene.

The chain couples TRBV19 to TRBJ2-5; 8 bases map to TRBD2. The CDR3 sequence is 16 residues long. Germline V gene lookup returns CDR1 LNHDA and CDR2 SQIVND (reference sequence). With 6 bases clipped from V and 5 bases from J, the junction kept 14 bases outside the gene matches. The CDR3 DNA reads TGTGCCAGTAGCCTTCGGGAGGGAGGGCGTCGGGAGACCCAGTACTTC. Its protein product is CASSLREGGRRETQYF.

The V call is TRBV10-3, the J call TRBJ2-2; 13 positions agree with TRBD2. J was trimmed by 2 bases and V by 10 bases; bases with no gene match: 7. There are 16 residues in the CDR3. Germline CDR1 is ENHRY and CDR2 is SYGVKD. The CDR3 is CATGTSGASNTGELFF. CDR3 DNA: TGTGCCACCGGGACTAGCGGGGCCTCTAACACCGGGGAGCTGTTTTTT.

The chain uses TRBV4-2 and TRBJ2-7, with D tentatively TRBD1 or TRBD2 (6 bases each). This CDR3 comprises 15 residues. The germline V gene has CDR1 LGHNA and CDR2 YNFKEQ. Trimming took off 1 base at V and 3 bases at J, with 13 bases between the two ends. Here the CDR3 DNA reads TGTGCCAGCAGCCAAGTGTCGGCGGGACACTACGAGCAGTACTTC. Its protein is CASSQVSAGHYEQYF.

The chain couples TRBV7-6 to TRBJ2-5; weak D call: TRBD1 (5 bases). The CDR3 covers 15 residues. Per the germline V gene, CDR1 is SGHVS and CDR2 is FNYEAQ. V was shortened by 5 bases and J by 2 bases, with 15 bases between the two germline ends. CDR3 residues: CASSAWGRIQETQYF. CDR3 bases: TGTGCCAGCAGCGCTTGGGGCCGGATTCAAGAGACCCAGTACTTC.

The gene calls are TRBV9 and TRBJ1-2; D is unresolved. From germline, CDR1 is SGDLS and CDR2 YYNGEE. Between the trimmed V and J ends, which lost 0 bases and 8 bases, there was a span of 11 bases. The CDR3 contains 13 residues. The CDR3 region is CASSVEGRPGYTF. CDR3 DNA sequence: TGTGCCAGCAGCGTAGAGGGCAGGCCGGGCTACACCTTC.

This clone was seen a handful of times. Other DNA variants within this sample encode the same CDR3. The chain joins TRBV6-6 to TRBJ1-5, with unresolved D. Looked up from germline, CDR1 is MNHNY and CDR2 is SVGAGI (reference sequence). V was trimmed by 2 bases and J by 2 bases, leaving 4 bases between them. CDR3 length: 13 residues. The CDR3 region has the DNA TGTGCCAGCAGTTACGGCGGCAATCAGCCCCAGCATTTT. Translation gives CASSYGGNQPQHF.

Notes on this clone: With a much larger clone just one base away, this may be a read error. This specimen includes other DNA sequences encoding the same CDR3. CDR3: CASSPGWNTEAFF. CDR3 DNA sequence: TGTGCCAGCTCACCAGGGTGGAACACTGAAGCTTTCTTT. The V gene is TRBV18, the J gene TRBJ1-1; D remains ambiguous. CDR1 and CDR2 (germline): KGHSH, LQKENI. Trimming cost V 2 bases and J 1 base, with 5 bases left between them. The CDR3 contains 13 residues.

The CDR3 bases are TGTGCCAGCAGCTTAGATCCCCAGACGGAATCCTATGGCTACACCTTC. Its protein product is CASSLDPQTESYGYTF. The chain uses TRBV11-2 and TRBJ1-2; D gene ambiguous. CDR3 size: 16 residues. The germline CDR1 and CDR2 sequences are SGHAT and FQNNGV. Trimming took off 0 bases at V and 4 bases at J, with 15 bases between the two ends.

The chain has TRBV4-3 and TRBJ2-2; D uncertain. Germline-derived CDR1 and CDR2 are LGHNA and YSLEER. There are 16 residues in the CDR3. Trimming took off 0 bases at V and 2 bases at J, with 10 bases between the two ends. CDR3 nucleotides: TGCGCCAGCAGCCAAGATCTGGTCAGTAACACCGGGGAGCTGTTTTTT. It is translated as CASSQDLVSNTGELFF.

The chain uses TRBV28 and TRBJ1-2; 8 positions match TRBD1. The CDR3 runs 15 residues. V was clipped by 3 bases and J by 4 bases; unmatched bases: 7. Per the germline V gene, CDR1 is MDHEN and CDR2 is SYDVKM. CDR3 coding DNA: TGTGCCAGCAGTTTGGGGACAGGAGGAGGCTATGGCTACACCTTC. As protein: CASSLGTGGGYGYTF.

The CDR3 here is CASSWSSGGPSYEQYF. The CDR3 DNA reads TGTGCCAGCAGCTGGAGTAGCGGGGGGCCCTCCTACGAGCAGTACTTC. The V call is TRBV27, the J call TRBJ2-7; TRBD2 agrees at 10 bases. V shed 6 bases, J shed 0 bases, and the junction held 8 bases outside the gene matches. CDR1 MNHEY and CDR2 SMNVEV come from the germline V gene (reference sequence). The CDR3 is 16 amino acids.

The chain links TRBV27 to TRBJ2-1, with 13 bases lining up with TRBD2. The CDR3 runs to 19 residues. Per the germline V gene, CDR1 is MNHEY and CDR2 is SMNVEV (reference sequence). Losses at the gene ends were 5 bases for V and 9 bases for J; bases not matched to a gene: 19. The CDR3 region is CASSRLGEHTSGRAGEQFF. The CDR3 coding sequence is TGTGCCAGCAGTCGATTGGGGGAACACACTAGCGGGAGGGCCGGTGAGCAGTTCTTC.

This clone was detected a few times. The V call is TRBV5-1, the J call TRBJ2-3, with D possibly being TRBD2 (6 bases). Germline loops: CDR1 SGHRS, CDR2 YFSETQ. V lost 1 base to trimming and J lost 2 bases, with 11 bases between them. CDR3 length: 15 residues. CDR3 sequence reads: CASSLTSTSTDTQYF. CDR3 in DNA: TGCGCCAGCAGCTTGACTAGCACTTCCACAGATACGCAGTATTTT.

This clone was picked up a small number of times. The genes are TRBV7-2 and TRBJ1-1, with 9 bases aligning to TRBD1. Germline V gene data show CDR1 as SGHTA and CDR2 as FQGNSA. V lost 5 bases, J lost 8 bases, and 9 bases stayed unmatched. The CDR3 is made up of 14 amino acids. The CDR3 is CASSPGQGMSEAFF. The CDR3 DNA is TGTGCCAGCAGCCCGGGACAGGGAATGTCCGAAGCTTTCTTT.

This clone was seen only once. This chain uses TRBV7-2 with TRBJ1-4; no reliable D call. Germline values: CDR1 SGHTA, CDR2 FQGNSA. The CDR3 runs to 15 residues. The V gene lost 3 bases and the J gene lost 8 bases, with 16 bases spanning the gap. The chain's CDR3 is CASSFDSNRAEKLFF. The CDR3 DNA reads TGTGCCAGCAGCTTTGACTCCAATCGGGCAGAAAAACTGTTTTTT.

DNA for the CDR3: TGTGCCAGCGCTACGAACCGGGACAGCTATGGCTACACCTTC. This codes for CASATNRDSYGYTF. The chain uses TRBV19 and TRBJ1-2; TRBD1 aligns across 7 bases. The CDR3 is made up of 14 amino acids. CDR1 and CDR2 (germline): LNHDA, SQIVND (reference sequence). V was clipped by 9 bases and J by 4 bases; unmatched bases: 11.

The chain is built from TRBV7-2 and TRBJ2-1; D might be TRBD2 (5 bases). Germline V gene lookup returns CDR1 SGHTA and CDR2 FQGNSA. The CDR3 consists of 14 residues. V lost 7 bases to trimming and J lost 4 bases, with 14 bases between them. The CDR3 is CASTLANQYNEQFF. For the CDR3, the DNA is TGTGCCAGCACGCTAGCCAACCAGTACAATGAGCAGTTCTTC.

The chain uses TRBV30 and TRBJ2-2; 8 nucleotides agree with TRBD2. V was pared by 0 bases and J by 12 bases, with 6 bases of the junction left unmatched. Per germline, CDR1 GTSNPN and CDR2 SVGIG (reference sequence). There are 13 residues in the CDR3. CDR3 sequence (DNA): TGTGCCTGGAGTGTACAAGCGGGAGCGAAGCTGTTTTTT. Translation: CAWSVQAGAKLFF.

The rearrangement links TRBV7-9 to TRBJ2-3; D possibly corresponds to TRBD1 (6 bases). The CDR3 totals 14 residues. Deletions cut 5 bases from V and 0 bases from J, with 9 bases between. CDR1 is SEHNR and CDR2 is FQNEAQ in the germline V gene (reference sequence). The CDR3 protein is CASSPQGSTDTQYF. The CDR3 DNA reads as TGTGCCAGCAGCCCGCAGGGGAGCACAGATACGCAGTATTTT.